The present T cell receptor (beta chain) was sequenced within a study of Ad26.COV2.S vaccination and SARS-CoV-2 variants. Study at large: In the study, Ad26.COV2.S was injected intramuscularly once, or twice 56 days apart.

Broader study findings: Vaccine and placebo groups showed comparable non-spike TCR breadth. The TCR-based breadth and depth measures might underestimate overall T cell responses. Placebo recipients showed lower spike-specific TCR breadth than vaccinees.

The CDR3 runs 14 residues. Between the trimmed V and J ends, which lost 1 base and 5 bases, there was a span of 8 bases. Looked up from germline, CDR1 is MNHEY and CDR2 is SMNVEV (reference sequence). Regarding this clone: Its target is unknown.

Treatment noted: around 19 received Ad26.COV2.S at low or high dose, single or two shots; five or six received placebo; per-sample allocation not given. Day 63 after the first injection of vaccine or placebo was the sampling time. Using immunoSEQ multiplex PCR, the repertoire was profiled, and TCRdb retains in-frame clones only, with some absent. The repertoire holds roughly 420,000 clones, with around 87% as singletons. Here the sequenced sample was peripheral blood, taken in a trial of Ad26.COV2.S vaccine versus placebo. The gene calls are TRBV27 and TRBJ2-2, with D perhaps matching TRBD1 (5 bases). The source is a person aged 18-60 years who received the Ad26.COV2.S COVID-19 vaccine or a placebo. The CDR3: CASSLFQGTGELFF. CDR3 nucleotide sequence: TGTGCCAGCAGTTTATTCCAGGGAACCGGGGAGCTGTTTTTT.